This T cell receptor beta chain appears in the sequencing data of a study of tumor-infiltrating lymphocytes in primary liver carcinoma (dated by TCRdb to about 2017). Regarding the study in general: Surgical resection was performed in China between November 2015 and 2016 on about 5 patients with histopathologically diagnosed primary liver carcinoma. Of the five patients (three men and two women, aged 30 to 69 years), four had hepatocellular carcinoma and one had combined HCC and intrahepatic cholangiocarcinoma. The tumors of the five patients were staged as T1-T3 N0M0, with maximum diameters ranging from about 4 to 10 cm. Each sample produced about 3.5 to 7.13 million productive TCRbeta reads, and read depth showed no significant difference between tissue types. For each liver tumor, the study sampled five regions along with adjacent normal tissue and blood, and applied TCRbeta repertoire sequencing, expression microarrays and whole-exome sequencing. A total of about 35 specimens from 5 patients, comprising some 25 tumor regions, 5 adjacent noncancerous liver tissues and 5 peripheral blood samples, were covered by TCRbeta repertoire sequencing. High reproducibility was observed for the technical replicate repertoires, with mean shared-clone rates roughly 0.89 and correlation coefficients above 0.95.

Study-level results and caveats: Repertoire overlap was higher between tumor regions (mean around 36%) than tumor-adjacent (around 17%) or tumor-blood (approximately 14%) pairs, consistent with antigen-driven expansion. Compared with blood, tumors had a significantly larger share of the repertoire taken up by the top 250 clones (p = 0.039). Comparison of CD4+ and CD8+ T cell repertoires was precluded by the use of bulk unsorted samples. With just five patients in the study, the authors point out that the findings should be validated in a larger study. Only the TCR beta chain was sequenced, so true repertoire diversity is likely underestimated because unpaired alpha chains were not captured.

With respect to this clonotype: This clone's antigen is unknown. No quality values exist for individual bases; no much larger clone is one base distant.

CDR1 SGHAT and CDR2 FQDESV were looked up in the germline V gene (reference sequence). Including cysteine and phenylalanine, the CDR3 has 12 amino acids. Only the CDR3 region is kept as DNA, spanning 36 bases read in frame from base 1. V drops 4 bases and J drops 10 bases, leaving 14 bases in between. Blood RNA was extracted from unsorted whole blood with TRIzol reagent; germline DNA came from the DNeasy Blood & Tissue kit. Patients had chronic HBV infection and were treatment-naive at sampling. Before surgery, around 4.2 milliliters of peripheral blood were collected into K2EDTA tubes. TCRbeta-specific cDNA was reverse-transcribed from approximately 500 ng total RNA using a constant-region primer and ProtoScript II reverse transcriptase. Construction of the TCRbeta libraries relied on three nested rounds of multiplex PCR, following a slightly modified ARM-PCR procedure. Multiplex TRBV1-TRBV30 forward primers and a Cbeta reverse primer were used in the first two PCR rounds, each of which was run for around 9 cycles. Sample barcodes and Illumina adapters were added in a final 25-cycle PCR with Deep VentR polymerase. Before sequencing, amplicons of 200-500 bp were purified from gel using a QIAquick gel extraction kit. An Illumina HiSeq 2500 was used to sequence the TCRbeta amplicons with 250-bp paired-end reads. The source study handled its data this way. Reads were quality-trimmed with Trimmomatic v0.33, and paired reads were merged with FLASH v1.2.11 to recover full CDR3 sequences. V, D and J germline segments were assigned to the rearranged TCRbeta sequences using MiGEC v1.2.1b. Clonotype statistics, along with Shannon-Wiener diversity indices, were calculated using VDJtools v1.0.0. To reduce sampling bias, subsequent analyses other than the diversity analysis used only the 250 most abundant clonotypes in each sample. TCRdb took the public reads, trimmed them with fastp at Q25, ran MiXCR for clone calling and kept in-frame beta chains. Rows with one shared CDR3 protein collapse into an entry with the most common genes and DNA. These V and J calls derive from TCRdb rather than the authors' analysis. This sample lists 320,000 or so distinct CDR3 sequences; 65% were detected once. Of the sample, more than 8.5% falls within the top ten clones.

The source is a man in his forties with primary liver carcinoma and hepatitis B virus infection. The source material was peripheral blood. The rearranged chain carries TRBV11-1 and TRBJ2-7; perhaps TRBD1 is the D gene, with 5 bases matching. The DNA is as follows: TGTGCCAGCAGCTCAGACAGCTACAATCAGTACTTC. The encoded protein is CASSSDSYNQYF.